These 17 T cell receptor beta chains came from one sample sequenced in a study of T cells after yellow fever vaccination. Via MiXCR, TCRdb re-called the 5' RACE reads, giving one row per CDR3 protein. The sample has 300,000 to 350,000 distinct CDR3 sequences, over 8.5% seen once; the top ten hold 3% to 3.5%. The material sequenced was CD4+ T cells sorted from PBMCs, taken 45 days after the yellow fever booster vaccination. These receptors originate from a young man who received the YFV17D yellow fever vaccine.

The rearrangement uses TRBV20-1 and TRBJ2-3; the match to TRBD2 covers 10 bases. Germline V gives CDR1 DFQATT, CDR2 SNEGSKA (reference sequence). The CDR3 length is 16 residues. V was clipped by 2 bases and J by 8 bases; unmatched bases: 13. DNA of the CDR3: TGCAGTGCTAGATCTCGTACTAGCGGGGTTGGTGGTACGCAGTATTTT. The encoded protein is CSARSRTSGVGGTQYF.

This clonotype was seen more than once but under ten times. V and J are TRBV20-1 and TRBJ2-3, with D possibly being TRBD1 (6 bases). Germline CDR1 reads DFQATT; CDR2 reads SNEGSKA (reference sequence). The ends were cut back, 3 bases at V and 5 bases at J, with 12 bases in the middle. This CDR3 has 13 amino acids. The CDR3 loop reads CSARTGSKDTQYF. CDR3 bases: TGCAGTGCTAGGACAGGATCTAAAGATACGCAGTATTTT.

The table lists this clonotype with a few counts. The gene calls are TRBV29-1 and TRBJ2-5; TRBD2 matches 12 bases. After removal of 4 bases from V and 5 bases from J, the junction contained 11 bases not matched to a gene. The CDR3 sequence is 16 residues long. Per germline, CDR1 SQVTM and CDR2 ANQGSEA. The CDR3 reads CSVAREGLAGRETQYF. CDR3 DNA: TGCAGCGTTGCCCGCGAAGGACTAGCGGGGAGGGAGACCCAGTACTTC.

This clonotype was picked up many times. The chain couples TRBV29-1 to TRBJ2-3; 9 nucleotides match TRBD2. The germline CDR1 and CDR2 sequences are SQVTM and ANQGSEA. Unmatched junction bases numbered 4, after V lost 3 bases and J lost 0 bases. This CDR3 is 15 amino acids long. In DNA, the CDR3 is TGCAGCGTTGACATTCTAGCGGGGAGCACAGATACGCAGTATTTT. Amino acids: CSVDILAGSTDTQYF.

J is TRBJ2-1 and V is TRBV12-3 or TRBV12-4; TRBD2 matches 13 bases. The CDR3 length is 14 residues. The junction had 6 bases not matched to a gene; V was cut back by 8 bases and J by 8 bases. The CDR3 DNA is TGTGCCAGCGCACTAGCGGGGGGGCCCGATGAGCAGTTCTTC. Residues: CASALAGGPDEQFF.

This clonotype was counted ten times or more. The V call is TRBV7-9, the J call TRBJ2-7; D may correspond to TRBD1 or TRBD2 (5 bases each). Germline V gene data show CDR1 as SEHNR and CDR2 as FQNEAQ (reference sequence). The length of the CDR3 is 12 residues. Trimming shortened V by 3 bases and J by 6 bases, and 9 bases separated the two germline ends. The CDR3 here is CASSFEGREQYF. Here the CDR3 DNA reads TGTGCCAGCAGCTTTGAGGGGCGCGAGCAGTACTTC.

The V gene is TRBV13, the J gene TRBJ1-2; D call uncertain. The V end lost 2 bases, the J end lost 0 bases, and 10 bases lay between the germline ends. This CDR3 contains 15 residues. Germline V CDR1 and CDR2: PRHDT, FYEKMQ (reference sequence). In DNA, the CDR3 is TGTGCCAGCAGCTTACGGGAGGCCGCTAACTATGGCTACACCTTC. It is translated as CASSLREAANYGYTF.

This clonotype was detected a few times. The chain couples TRBV7-9 to TRBJ1-4; D may be TRBD1 (6 bases). The CDR3 runs 15 residues. Trimming removed 6 bases at V and 7 bases at J, with 18 bases between. Germline CDR1 SEHNR, CDR2 FQNEAQ (reference sequence). The CDR3 loop reads CASSPGGPLGEKLFF. In DNA, the CDR3 is TGTGCCAGCAGTCCCGGGGGGCCGCTTGGTGAAAAACTGTTTTTT.

V and J are TRBV6-5 and TRBJ2-1; D is possibly TRBD2 (5 bases). This CDR3 has 13 residues. Trimming removed 6 bases from V and 8 bases from J, with 14 bases in between. CDR1 is MNHEY, CDR2 SVGAGI, per germline. This CDR3 is CASSILGRDEQFF. In nucleotides, the CDR3 is TGTGCCAGCAGCATCCTTGGGCGGGATGAGCAGTTCTTC.

The table lists this clonotype with a few counts. V is TRBV4-3 and J is TRBJ2-3; TRBD2 aligns across 9 bases. In germline, CDR1 is LGHNA, CDR2 YSLEER. V lost 10 bases and J lost 5; bases outside the gene matches: 19. The CDR3 is made up of 17 amino acids. The DNA of the CDR3 is TGCGCCACCTCGGAATCGGGCGCGGGGGGGCGGGTAGATACGCAGTATTTT. Translating it yields CATSESGAGGRVDTQYF.

The sample holds a few counts of this clonotype. The V gene is TRBV5-1, the J gene TRBJ2-5; 8 positions agree with TRBD2. With V trimmed by 3 bases and J by 3 bases, 4 bases remained unmatched. Germline-derived CDR1 and CDR2 are SGHRS and YFSETQ. This CDR3 has 14 residues. DNA of the CDR3: TGCGCCAGCAGCTCAGTAGCGGGGAAAGAGACCCAGTACTTC. Translated: CASSSVAGKETQYF.

This clonotype has ten or more counts. This chain joins TRBV5-1 and TRBJ2-3, with 12 bases fitting TRBD2. J was trimmed by 2 bases and V by 4 bases; bases with no gene match: 5. This CDR3 has 16 amino acids. Germline V CDR1 and CDR2: SGHRS, YFSETQ. The CDR3 is CASSEGLAGLTDTQYF. The CDR3 bases are TGCGCCAGCAGCGAAGGACTAGCGGGGCTCACAGATACGCAGTATTTT.

The J gene is TRBJ1-5, the V gene TRBV6-6; D unclear. The germline V gene encodes CDR1 MNHNY and CDR2 SVGAGI (reference sequence). The CDR3 is made up of 13 amino acids. Trimming took off 2 bases at V and 5 bases at J, with 7 bases between the two ends. The CDR3 region is CASSYAGHQPQHF. The CDR3 DNA reads TGTGCCAGCAGTTACGCGGGTCATCAGCCCCAGCATTTT.

The V call is TRBV12-3 or TRBV12-4, the J call TRBJ1-3; D is unresolved. V was trimmed by 2 bases and J by 7 bases, leaving 0 bases between them. CDR3 size: 10 residues. The CDR3 nucleotides read TGTGCCAGCAGTTTAAACACCATATATTTT. As protein: CASSLNTIYF.

This clonotype was found a few times. This sequence joins TRBV5-1 and TRBJ1-4, with D possibly matching TRBD1 (6 bases). The CDR3 extends over 19 amino acids. The V gene lost 1 base and the J gene lost 1 base, with 20 bases spanning the gap. Germline assignment: CDR1 SGHRS and CDR2 YFSETQ. The CDR3 loop reads CASSLFPGLAGVTNEKLFF. As DNA, the CDR3 is TGCGCCAGCAGCTTGTTCCCCGGATTAGCAGGGGTAACTAATGAAAAACTGTTTTTT. The entire variable domain, with the rest obtained from reference TRBV5-1 and TRBJ1-4, is as follows: KAGVTQTPRYLIKTRGQQVTLSCSPISGHRSVSWYQQTPGQGLQFLFEYFSETQRNKGNFPGRFSGRQFSNSRSEMNVSTLELGDSALYLCASSLFPGLAGVTNEKLFFGSGTQLSVL.

The chain employs TRBV6-2 or TRBV6-3 and TRBJ2-6; no reliable D call. The V end was cut by 6 bases, the J end by 0 bases, with 12 bases between. The CDR3 covers 16 residues. Looked up from germline, CDR1 is MNHEY and CDR2 is SVGEGT. The chain's CDR3 is CASSHSGGSGANVLTF. DNA for the CDR3: TGTGCCAGCAGCCACTCCGGCGGCTCTGGGGCCAACGTCCTGACTTTC.

In this sample, this clonotype turned up a few times. This rearrangement joins TRBV10-2 to TRBJ2-2; unclear D gene. The CDR3 consists of 15 residues. Looked up from germline, CDR1 is WSHSY and CDR2 is SAAADI. V shed 5 bases and J shed 5 bases, with 15 bases lying between them. The CDR3 reads CASSRPLVRTGELFF. DNA for the CDR3: TGCGCCAGCAGTCGACCCCTCGTAAGGACCGGGGAGCTGTTTTTT.